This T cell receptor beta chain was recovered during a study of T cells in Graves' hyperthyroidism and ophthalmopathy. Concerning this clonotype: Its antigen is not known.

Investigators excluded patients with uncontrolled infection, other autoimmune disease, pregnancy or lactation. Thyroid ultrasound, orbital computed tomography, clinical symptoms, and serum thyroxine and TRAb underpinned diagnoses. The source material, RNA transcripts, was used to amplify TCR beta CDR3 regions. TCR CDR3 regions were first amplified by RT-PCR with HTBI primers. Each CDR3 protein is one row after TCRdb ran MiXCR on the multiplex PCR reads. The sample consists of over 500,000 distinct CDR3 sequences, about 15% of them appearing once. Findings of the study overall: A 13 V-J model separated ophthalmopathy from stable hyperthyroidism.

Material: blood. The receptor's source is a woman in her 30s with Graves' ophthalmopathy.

This chain's CDR3 is CASSIALGVNQPQHF. The CDR3 nucleotides read TGTGCCAGTAGTATAGCCCTGGGAGTCAATCAGCCCCAGCATTTT. The J gene is TRBJ1-5, the V gene TRBV19; no definite D call. V lost 1 base, J lost 3 bases, and 10 bases lay in between. CDR3 length: 15 amino acids. Germline V lookup: CDR1 LNHDA, CDR2 SQIVND (reference sequence).